These 27 T cell receptor beta chains came from one sample sequenced in a study of blood T cell repertoires in COVID-19. The data were produced by immunoSEQ multiplex PCR, yet TCRdb's version contains in-frame clones alone and is incomplete. Among 85,000 to 120,000 clones listed, about 78% were seen once. Sequences were obtained from peripheral blood. The receptors were gathered from a man between 60 and 75 years old with active or convalescent COVID-19.

This clone was seen a handful of times. J is TRBJ2-1 and V is TRBV5-4, with 11 bases fitting TRBD2. The CDR3 is 15 residues long. Germline trimming cut 2 bases from V and 6 bases from J; bases unmatched to any gene: 4. In germline, CDR1 is SGHNT, CDR2 YYREEE (reference sequence). The CDR3 nucleotides read TGTGCCAGCAGCTTTAGACTAGCGGGAATCAATGAGCAGTTCTTC. This codes for CASSFRLAGINEQFF.

The chain recombines TRBV5-1 with TRBJ2-2, with 13 bases matching TRBD2. The germline gives CDR1 SGHRS, CDR2 YFSETQ. The CDR3 is 16 amino acids. Losses at the gene ends were 4 bases for V and 8 bases for J; bases not matched to a gene: 8. The CDR3 nucleotides are TGCGCCAGCAGCCACAGGACTAGCGGGAGTCGAGGGGAGCTGTTTTTT. Protein sequence: CASSHRTSGSRGELFF.

The chain carries TRBV28 and TRBJ2-7; tentatively, D is TRBD2 (6 bases). V was trimmed by 2 bases and J by 5 bases, leaving 13 bases between them. The CDR3 spans 14 residues. Germline loops: CDR1 MDHEN, CDR2 SYDVKM. In nucleotides, the CDR3 is TGTGCCAGCAGTTTAACACAGGACTACGACGAGCAGTACTTC. This translates into CASSLTQDYDEQYF.

The V gene is TRBV7-9, the J gene TRBJ2-1; 8 bases are shared with TRBD2. The CDR3 contains 19 residues. Germline CDR1 and CDR2: SEHNR and FQNEAQ (reference sequence). With V trimmed by 3 bases and J by 0 bases, 13 bases remained unmatched. This CDR3 is CASSLSRAGGRRSYNEQFF. DNA of the CDR3: TGTGCCAGCAGCTTGAGCCGGGCGGGAGGACGCCGCTCCTACAATGAGCAGTTCTTC.

The DNA of the CDR3 is TGTGCCAGCAGCCAAGGGCGGGCCGCCTTTCAAGAGACCCAGTACTTC. Translating gives CASSQGRAAFQETQYF. The chain has TRBV14 and TRBJ2-5; tentative D call: TRBD2 (5 bases). V dropped 1 base and J dropped 2 bases, with 14 bases sitting between them. CDR3 length: 16 amino acids. The germline gives CDR1 SGHDN, CDR2 FVKESK. Supplemented by reference TRBV14 and TRBJ2-5, the full variable domain reads EAGVTQFPSHSVIEKGQTVTLRCDPISGHDNLYWYRRVMGKEIKFLLHFVKESKQDESGMPNNRFLAERTGGTYSTLKVQPAELEDSGVYFCASSQGRAAFQETQYFGPGTRLLVL.

The chain carries TRBV19 and TRBJ1-3, with D possibly matching TRBD1 (5 bases). Per the germline V gene, CDR1 is LNHDA and CDR2 is SQIVND (reference sequence). CDR3 length equals 15 residues. Trimming shortened V by 6 bases and J by 0 bases, and 12 bases separated the two germline ends. The CDR3 here is CASRRDLSSGNTIYF. CDR3 nucleotide sequence: TGTGCCAGTAGGAGGGACTTGAGCTCTGGAAACACCATATATTTT.

V is TRBV5-1 and J is TRBJ2-3; no firm D call. V lost 3 bases and J lost 5, with 13 bases in between. Germline CDR1 and CDR2: SGHRS and YFSETQ. The CDR3 is 14 amino acids. The CDR3 region is CASSSASPGDTQYF. CDR3 nucleotides: TGCGCCAGCAGCTCTGCTTCCCCCGGAGATACGCAGTATTTT.

In DNA form, the CDR3 reads TGTGCCAGCAGCGTCAAACAGGGGTCCCAGAGAATGGACACCATATATTTT. As protein: CASSVKQGSQRMDTIYF. The chain combines TRBV11-3 with TRBJ1-3; 7 bases are shared with TRBD1. The CDR3 consists of 17 residues. Losses at the gene ends were 5 bases for V and 8 bases for J; bases not matched to a gene: 18. Germline assignment: CDR1 SGHNT and CDR2 YENEEA.

The chain uses TRBV6-5 and TRBJ1-2; 7 bases line up with TRBD1. The CDR3 has 13 amino acids. Germline lookup yields CDR1 MNHEY and CDR2 SVGAGI. The trim removed 5 bases at V and 5 bases at J, leaving 5 bases unmatched. This CDR3 reads CASSPGQYYGYTF. The CDR3 DNA reads TGTGCCAGCAGTCCGGGACAGTATTATGGCTACACCTTC.

A single count supports this clone. The V call is TRBV3-1 (or the pseudogene TRBV3-2), the J call TRBJ2-4; 7 positions match TRBD1. CDR1 LGHDT and CDR2 YNNKEL come from the germline V gene (reference sequence). The CDR3 is 15 amino acids. The V and J ends lost 4 bases and 0 bases, in that order; junction bases with no gene match: 3. CDR3 in amino acids: CASSPTGRAKNIQYF. DNA of the CDR3: TGTGCCAGCAGCCCGACAGGGAGAGCCAAAAACATTCAGTACTTC.

The chain recombines TRBV5-4 with TRBJ2-3, with D possibly matching TRBD2 (6 bases). This CDR3 has 14 residues. V lost 2 bases and J lost 6, with 13 bases in between. The germline V gene has CDR1 SGHNT and CDR2 YYREEE (reference sequence). The CDR3 DNA is TGTGCCAGCAGCTTCAGAGGAGGGGAGGATACGCAGTATTTT. It specifies CASSFRGGEDTQYF.

A single count supports this clone. The chain uses TRBV6-5 and TRBJ2-3, with 9 bases lining up with TRBD2. The CDR3 has 14 residues. J lost 5 bases, V lost 6 bases, and 6 bases had no gene match. Per the germline V gene, CDR1 is MNHEY and CDR2 is SVGAGI. CDR3 sequence reads: CASRALAGEDTQYF. DNA for the CDR3: TGTGCCAGCAGGGCCTTAGCGGGAGAAGATACGCAGTATTTT.

About this clone: Compared with germline, one end of the junction differs, possibly owing to a read error. This chain links TRBV6-1 with TRBJ2-3; 8 positions agree with TRBD1. Germline-derived CDR1 and CDR2 are MNHNS and SASEGT. This CDR3 has 19 residues. CDR3 sequence (DNA): TGTGCCAGCAGCGAAGTTGGTTACTTTGGGACAGGCCTCACAGATACGCAGTATTTT. It yields the protein CASSEVGYFGTGLTDTQYF.

The chain combines TRBV5-5 with TRBJ2-7; 9 bases fit TRBD2. The CDR3 runs to 15 residues. The germline V gene encodes CDR1 SGHKS and CDR2 YYEKEE (reference sequence). After removal of 9 bases from V and 3 bases from J, the junction contained 13 bases not matched to a gene. The CDR3 nucleotides read TGTGCCAATACCGCCCCCGGGACTAGCTGCTACGAGCAGTACTTC. Amino acid sequence: CANTAPGTSCYEQYF.

V is TRBV7-8 and J is TRBJ2-7; D is unclear. The CDR3 totals 14 residues. Germline V lookup: CDR1 SGHVS, CDR2 FQNEAQ. V was pared by 1 base and J by 1 base, with 8 bases between. CDR3 sequence: CASSLEAYSYEQYF. The CDR3, as DNA: TGTGCCAGCAGCTTAGAAGCTTATTCCTACGAGCAGTACTTC. The variable domain in full, with the rest retrieved from reference TRBV7-8 and TRBJ2-7, is GAGVSQSPRYKVAKRGQDVALRCDPISGHVSLFWYQQALGQGPEFLTYFQNEAQLDKSGLPSDRFFAERPEGSVSTLKIQRTQQEDSAVYLCASSLEAYSYEQYFGPGTRLTVT.

J is TRBJ2-5 and V is TRBV20-1, with D possibly being TRBD2 (6 bases). The germline CDR1 and CDR2 sequences are DFQATT and SNEGSKA (reference sequence). V lost 3 bases and J lost 4, with 6 bases in between. The length of the CDR3 is 11 residues. The CDR3 DNA reads as TGCAGTGCTAGCGGGAGAGAGACCCAGTACTTC. Translating it yields CSASGRETQYF.

The J gene is TRBJ2-3, the V gene TRBV6-2 or TRBV6-3; 8 bases line up with TRBD1. Germline values: CDR1 MNHEY, CDR2 SVGEGT. CDR3 size: 15 residues. Trimming took 6 bases from V and 1 from J; bases not matched to a gene: 6. The CDR3 loop is CASSRPGQGTDTQYF. CDR3 sequence (DNA): TGTGCCAGCAGCAGACCGGGACAGGGCACAGATACGCAGTATTTT.

The chain recombines TRBV5-6 with TRBJ2-1, with D possibly matching TRBD2 (5 bases). There are 18 residues in the CDR3. Trimming removed 4 bases at V and 0 bases at J, with 20 bases between. Germline V gives CDR1 SGHDT, CDR2 YYEEEE. The CDR3 spells CASSPMTKRQSSYNEQFF. In nucleotides, the CDR3 is TGTGCCAGCAGCCCTATGACTAAGCGGCAAAGCTCCTACAATGAGCAGTTCTTC.

This clone was detected a few times. The chain combines TRBV6-2 or TRBV6-3 with TRBJ2-7, with 7 bases matching TRBD2. After removal of 4 bases from V and 1 base from J, the junction contained 7 bases not matched to a gene. Germline-derived CDR1 and CDR2 are MNHEY and SVGEGT. The length of the CDR3 is 15 residues. The CDR3 DNA reads as TGTGCCAGCAGTTCGTTACTAGCGCCTTCCTACGAGCAGTACTTC. This codes for CASSSLLAPSYEQYF.

CDR3 protein: CASSLGLAANPQQETQYF. CDR3 nucleotide sequence: TGTGCCAGCAGCTTAGGGCTAGCGGCCAACCCTCAACAAGAGACCCAGTACTTC. The chain is built from TRBV7-6 and TRBJ2-5; 7 bases fit TRBD2. V lost 1 base and J lost 2; bases outside the gene matches: 13. The germline V gene has CDR1 SGHVS and CDR2 FNYEAQ. The CDR3 is made up of 18 amino acids.

J is TRBJ2-7 and V is TRBV28; the match to TRBD2 covers 16 bases. Trimming cost V 2 bases and J 7 bases; bases outside gene matches: 8. Germline CDR1 reads MDHEN; CDR2 reads SYDVKM. The CDR3 loop spans 17 amino acids. The CDR3 loop is CASSLPGTSGRVKEQYF. The CDR3, as DNA: TGTGCCAGCAGTTTACCAGGGACTAGCGGGAGGGTTAAGGAGCAGTACTTC.

The chain carries TRBV3-1 (or the pseudogene TRBV3-2) and TRBJ2-1, with D uncertain. This CDR3 comprises 14 residues. Trimming shortened V by 6 bases and J by 1 base, and 10 bases separated the two germline ends. Germline CDR1 reads LGHDT; CDR2 reads YNNKEL (reference sequence). The CDR3 here is CASRSDSSYNEQFF. Here the CDR3 DNA reads TGTGCCAGCAGATCTGACTCGTCCTACAATGAGCAGTTCTTC.

The chain links TRBV2 to TRBJ2-7, with 7 bases aligning to TRBD1. This CDR3 spans 14 amino acids. CDR1 SNHLY and CDR2 FYNNEI come from the germline V gene. Trimming at V came to 6 bases and at J to 2 bases, leaving 7 bases not matched to a gene. CDR3 DNA sequence: TGTGCCAGCAGATCCGGGACAGTAGCCTACGAGCAGTACTTC. Its protein is CASRSGTVAYEQYF.

This chain joins TRBV28 and TRBJ2-1, with unresolved D. The ends were cut back, 3 bases at V and 10 bases at J, with 13 bases in the middle. The CDR3 sequence is 13 residues long. Germline loops: CDR1 MDHEN, CDR2 SYDVKM. In DNA, the CDR3 is TGTGCCAGCAGTTTTACCGTTGAGAGAGAGCAGTTCTTC. The encoded protein is CASSFTVEREQFF. Full variable domain (rest looked up from reference TRBV28 and TRBJ2-1): DVKVTQSSRYLVKRTGEKVFLECVQDMDHENMFWYRQDPGLGLRLIYFSYDVKMKEKGDIPEGYSVSREKKERFSLILESASTNQTSMYLCASSFTVEREQFFGPGTRLTVL.

This sequence joins TRBV25-1 and TRBJ2-1; 7 nucleotides line up with TRBD2. The junction had 12 bases not matched to a gene; V was cut back by 11 bases and J by 8 bases. The CDR3 extends over 13 amino acids. Germline V gene lookup returns CDR1 MGHDK and CDR2 SYGVNS. The CDR3 DNA reads TGTGCCGGGGCTGGGACGGCGGGGGATGAGCAGTTCTTC. Translation gives CAGAGTAGDEQFF.

V usage is TRBV6-5 and J usage is TRBJ2-7; perhaps TRBD1 as D (5 bases). Trimming left V 7 bases short and J 2 bases short, with 6 bases between. The CDR3 runs 11 residues. CDR1 and CDR2 from the germline V gene are MNHEY and SVGAGI. The CDR3 reads CASMGPYEQYF. CDR3 nucleotides: TGTGCCAGCATGGGGCCCTACGAGCAGTACTTC.

V and J are TRBV6-5 and TRBJ2-2, with a possible D match to TRBD1 (5 bases). V dropped 6 bases and J dropped 6 bases, with 11 bases sitting between them. The germline V gene encodes CDR1 MNHEY and CDR2 SVGAGI. This CDR3 contains 13 residues. CDR3 residues: CASRAGSAGELFF. The CDR3 DNA is TGTGCCAGCAGAGCAGGGTCCGCCGGGGAGCTGTTTTTT.